The present TCR beta chain was sequenced within a study of blood T cell repertoires in COVID-19. The V and J ends lost 3 bases and 0 bases respectively, with 9 bases between them. CDR1 and CDR2 from the germline V gene are SGHRS and YFSETQ. There are 14 residues in the CDR3. Only in-frame clones appear in the TCRdb table, and some are missing; sequencing was by immunoSEQ multiplex PCR. The sample holds approximately 30,000 clones, around 92% seen once. Sequenced material: peripheral blood. The V and J genes are TRBV5-1 and TRBJ1-1; D possibly corresponds to TRBD1 (6 bases). The sequence was obtained from a human donor in a cohort sampled during active COVID-19. The CDR3: CASSWTALNTEAFF. CDR3 nucleotides: TGCGCCAGCAGCTGGACAGCTCTGAACACTGAAGCTTTCTTT.